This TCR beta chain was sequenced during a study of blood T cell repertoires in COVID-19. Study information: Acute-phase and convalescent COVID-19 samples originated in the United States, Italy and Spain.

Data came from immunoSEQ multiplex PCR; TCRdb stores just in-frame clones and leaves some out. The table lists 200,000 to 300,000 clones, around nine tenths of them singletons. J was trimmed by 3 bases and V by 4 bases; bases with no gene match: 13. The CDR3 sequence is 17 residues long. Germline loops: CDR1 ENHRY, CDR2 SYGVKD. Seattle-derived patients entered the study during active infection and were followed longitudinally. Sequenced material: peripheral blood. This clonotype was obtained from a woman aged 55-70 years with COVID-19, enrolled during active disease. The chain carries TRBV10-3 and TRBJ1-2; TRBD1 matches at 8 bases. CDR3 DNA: TGTGCCATCAGTGCCCGGACAGGGAATTTACTTTACTATGGCTACACCTTC. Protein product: CAISARTGNLLYYGYTF.